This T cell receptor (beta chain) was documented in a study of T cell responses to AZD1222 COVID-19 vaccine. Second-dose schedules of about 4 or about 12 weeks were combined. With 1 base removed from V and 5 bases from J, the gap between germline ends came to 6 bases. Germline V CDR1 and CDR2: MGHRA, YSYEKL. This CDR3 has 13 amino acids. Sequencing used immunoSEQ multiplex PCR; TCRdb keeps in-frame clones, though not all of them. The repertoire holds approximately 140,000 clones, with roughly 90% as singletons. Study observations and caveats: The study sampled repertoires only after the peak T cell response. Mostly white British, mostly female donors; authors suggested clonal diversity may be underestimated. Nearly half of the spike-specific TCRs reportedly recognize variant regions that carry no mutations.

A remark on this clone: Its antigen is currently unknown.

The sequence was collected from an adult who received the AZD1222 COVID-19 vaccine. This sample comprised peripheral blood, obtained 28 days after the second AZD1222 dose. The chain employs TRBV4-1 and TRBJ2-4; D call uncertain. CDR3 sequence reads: CASSQVAENIQYF. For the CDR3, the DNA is TGCGCCAGCAGCCAAGTGGCCGAAAACATTCAGTACTTC.